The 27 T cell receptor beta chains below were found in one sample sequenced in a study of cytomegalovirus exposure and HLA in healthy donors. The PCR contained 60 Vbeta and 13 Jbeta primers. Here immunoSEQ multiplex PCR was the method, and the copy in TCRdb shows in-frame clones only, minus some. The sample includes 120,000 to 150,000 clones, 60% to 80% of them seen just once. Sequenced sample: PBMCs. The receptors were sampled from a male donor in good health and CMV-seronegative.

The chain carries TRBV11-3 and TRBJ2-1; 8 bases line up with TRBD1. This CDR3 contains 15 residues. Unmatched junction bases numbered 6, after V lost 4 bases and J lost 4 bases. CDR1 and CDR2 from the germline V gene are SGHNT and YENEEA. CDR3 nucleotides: TGTGCCAGCAGCTCCGGACAGGGAGTATACAATGAGCAGTTCTTC. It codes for CASSSGQGVYNEQFF.

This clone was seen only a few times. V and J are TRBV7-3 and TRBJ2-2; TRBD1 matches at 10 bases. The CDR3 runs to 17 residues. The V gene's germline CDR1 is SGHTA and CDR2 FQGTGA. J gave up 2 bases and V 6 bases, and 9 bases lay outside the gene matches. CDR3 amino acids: CASSPTGGLINTGELFF. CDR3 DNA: TGTGCCAGCAGTCCGACAGGGGGCCTAATAAACACCGGGGAGCTGTTTTTT.

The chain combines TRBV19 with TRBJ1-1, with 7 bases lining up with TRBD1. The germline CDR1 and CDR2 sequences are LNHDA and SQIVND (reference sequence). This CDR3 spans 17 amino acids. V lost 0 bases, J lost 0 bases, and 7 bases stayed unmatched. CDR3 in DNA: TGTGCCAGTAGTATAGATTGGACAGGAAGGTTGAACACTGAAGCTTTCTTT. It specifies CASSIDWTGRLNTEAFF.

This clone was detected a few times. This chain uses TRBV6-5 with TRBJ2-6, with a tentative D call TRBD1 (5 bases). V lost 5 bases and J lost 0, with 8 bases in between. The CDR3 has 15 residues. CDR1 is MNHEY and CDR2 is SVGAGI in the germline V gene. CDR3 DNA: TGTGCCAGCAGTAGACAGAGCTCTGGGGCCAACGTCCTGACTTTC. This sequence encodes CASSRQSSGANVLTF.

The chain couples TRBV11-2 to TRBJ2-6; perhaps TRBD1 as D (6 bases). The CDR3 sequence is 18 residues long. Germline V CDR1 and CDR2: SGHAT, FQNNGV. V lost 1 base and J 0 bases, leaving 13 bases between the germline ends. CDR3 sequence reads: CASSLVTGSISGANVLTF. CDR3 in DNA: TGTGCCAGCAGCTTAGTAACAGGGTCCATCTCTGGGGCCAACGTCCTGACTTTC.

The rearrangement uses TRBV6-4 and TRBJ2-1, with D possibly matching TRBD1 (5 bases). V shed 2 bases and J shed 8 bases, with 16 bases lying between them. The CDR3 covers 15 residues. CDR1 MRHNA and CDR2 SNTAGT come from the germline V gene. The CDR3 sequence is CASSDPFYRSYEQFF. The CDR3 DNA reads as TGTGCCAGCAGTGACCCTTTCTACAGGTCCTATGAGCAGTTCTTC.

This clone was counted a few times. The DNA of the CDR3 is TGTGCCCGGGGCAGGGGTAATGGCTACACCTTC. Translation gives CARGRGNGYTF. The chain uses TRBV30 and TRBJ1-2; perhaps TRBD1 as D (6 bases). This CDR3 is built from 11 residues. CDR1 is GTSNPN, CDR2 SVGIG, per germline (reference sequence). Between the trimmed V and J ends, which lost 8 bases and 6 bases, there was a span of 13 bases.

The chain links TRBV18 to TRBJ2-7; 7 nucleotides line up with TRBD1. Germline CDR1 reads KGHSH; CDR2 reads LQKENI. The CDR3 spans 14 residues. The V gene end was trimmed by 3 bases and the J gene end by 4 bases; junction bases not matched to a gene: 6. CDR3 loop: CASSPSGGVYEQYF. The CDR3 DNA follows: TGTGCCAGCTCACCGTCAGGGGGTGTGTACGAGCAGTACTTC.

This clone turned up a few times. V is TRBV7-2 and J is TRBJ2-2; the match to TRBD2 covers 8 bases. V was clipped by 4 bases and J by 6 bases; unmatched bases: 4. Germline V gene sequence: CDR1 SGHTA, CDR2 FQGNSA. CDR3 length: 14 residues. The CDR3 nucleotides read TGTGCCAGCAGCTCTCGGACTAGCTCCGGGGAGCTGTTTTTT. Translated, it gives CASSSRTSSGELFF.

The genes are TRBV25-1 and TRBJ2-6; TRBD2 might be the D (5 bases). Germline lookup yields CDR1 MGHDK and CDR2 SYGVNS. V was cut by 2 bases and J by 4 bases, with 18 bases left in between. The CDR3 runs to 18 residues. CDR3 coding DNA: TGTGCCAGCAGTGAAGTCGACCTCCCGAGGGCGGGGGCCAACGTCCTGACTTTC. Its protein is CASSEVDLPRAGANVLTF.

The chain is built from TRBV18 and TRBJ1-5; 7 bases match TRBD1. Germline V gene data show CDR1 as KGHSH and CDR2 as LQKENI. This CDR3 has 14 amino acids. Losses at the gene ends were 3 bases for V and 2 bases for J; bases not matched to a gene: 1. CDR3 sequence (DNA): TGTGCCAGCTCACCCACAGGGGGCAATCAGCCCCAGCATTTT. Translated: CASSPTGGNQPQHF.

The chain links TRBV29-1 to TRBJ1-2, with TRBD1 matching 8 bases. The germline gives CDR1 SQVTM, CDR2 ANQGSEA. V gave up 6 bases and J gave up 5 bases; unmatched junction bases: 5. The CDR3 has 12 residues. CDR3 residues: CSVVTGDYGYTF. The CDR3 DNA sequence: TGCAGCGTCGTGACAGGGGATTATGGCTACACCTTC.

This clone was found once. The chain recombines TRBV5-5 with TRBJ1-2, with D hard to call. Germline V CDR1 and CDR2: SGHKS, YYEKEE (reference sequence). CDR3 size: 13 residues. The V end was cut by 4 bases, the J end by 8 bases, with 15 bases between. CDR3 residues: CASSEDGAGGYTF. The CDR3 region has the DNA TGTGCCAGCAGCGAGGACGGTGCGGGAGGCTACACCTTC.

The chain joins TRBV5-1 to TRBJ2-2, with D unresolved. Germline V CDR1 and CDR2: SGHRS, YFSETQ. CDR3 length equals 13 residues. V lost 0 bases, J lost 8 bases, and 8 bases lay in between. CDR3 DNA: TGCGCCAGCAGCTTGGGACTCCCTGGGGAGCTGTTTTTT. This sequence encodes CASSLGLPGELFF.

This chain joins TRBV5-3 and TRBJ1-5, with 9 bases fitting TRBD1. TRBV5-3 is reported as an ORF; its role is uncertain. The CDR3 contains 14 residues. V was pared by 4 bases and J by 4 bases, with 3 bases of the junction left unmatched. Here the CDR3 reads CARSRGQGNQPQHF. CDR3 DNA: TGTGCCAGAAGCCGCGGACAGGGGAATCAGCCCCAGCATTTT.

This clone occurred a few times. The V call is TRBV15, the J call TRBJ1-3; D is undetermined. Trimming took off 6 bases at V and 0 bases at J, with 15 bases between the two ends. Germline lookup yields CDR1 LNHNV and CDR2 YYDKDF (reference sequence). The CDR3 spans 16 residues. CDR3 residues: CATSILRSNSGNTIYF. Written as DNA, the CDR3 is TGTGCCACCAGTATCCTACGGAGCAACTCTGGAAACACCATATATTTT.

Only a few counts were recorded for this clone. The CDR3 DNA reads TGTGCCAGCAGCCCAACAGGGGGCAACTACGAGCAGTACTTC. As protein: CASSPTGGNYEQYF. This chain uses TRBV7-9 with TRBJ2-7; 9 bases fit TRBD1. The junction had 5 bases not matched to a gene; V was cut back by 5 bases and J by 3 bases. There are 14 residues in the CDR3. Germline CDR1 is SEHNR and CDR2 is FQNEAQ (reference sequence).

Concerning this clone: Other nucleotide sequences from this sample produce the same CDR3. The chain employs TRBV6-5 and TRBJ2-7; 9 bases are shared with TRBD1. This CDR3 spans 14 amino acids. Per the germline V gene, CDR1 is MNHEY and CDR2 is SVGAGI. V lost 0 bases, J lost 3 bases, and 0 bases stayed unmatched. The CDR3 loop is CASSYSTGGYEQYF. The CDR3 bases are TGTGCCAGCAGTTACTCGACAGGGGGCTACGAGCAGTACTTC.

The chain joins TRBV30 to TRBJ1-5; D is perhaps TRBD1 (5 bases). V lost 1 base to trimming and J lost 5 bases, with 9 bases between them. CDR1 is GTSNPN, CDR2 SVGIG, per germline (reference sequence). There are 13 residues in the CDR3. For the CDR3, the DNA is TGTGCCTGGAGTGCAGGCAGGGATCAGCCCCAGCATTTT. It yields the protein CAWSAGRDQPQHF.

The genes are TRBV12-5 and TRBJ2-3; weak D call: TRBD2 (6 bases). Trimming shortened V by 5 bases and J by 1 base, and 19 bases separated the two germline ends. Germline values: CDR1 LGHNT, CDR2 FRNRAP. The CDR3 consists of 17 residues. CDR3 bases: TGTGCTAGTGGTACCCAGGTTGGGGGGTCGGGCACAGATACGCAGTATTTT. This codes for CASGTQVGGSGTDTQYF.

Here the CDR3 DNA reads TGTGCCACTCGCGAGGGCCGGGGAAGCACAGATACGCAGTATTTT. Translated, it gives CATREGRGSTDTQYF. The rearrangement links TRBV15 to TRBJ2-3, with TRBD2 as a possible D gene (5 bases). Germline CDR1 reads LNHNV; CDR2 reads YYDKDF (reference sequence). This CDR3 region has 15 residues. Trimming took off 9 bases at V and 0 bases at J, with 16 bases between the two ends.

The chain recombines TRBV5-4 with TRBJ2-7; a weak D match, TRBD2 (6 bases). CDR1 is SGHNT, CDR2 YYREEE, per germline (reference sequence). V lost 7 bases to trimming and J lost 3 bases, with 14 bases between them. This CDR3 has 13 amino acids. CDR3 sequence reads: CASRDWGDYEQYF. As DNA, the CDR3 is TGTGCCAGCCGGGACTGGGGGGACTACGAGCAGTACTTC.

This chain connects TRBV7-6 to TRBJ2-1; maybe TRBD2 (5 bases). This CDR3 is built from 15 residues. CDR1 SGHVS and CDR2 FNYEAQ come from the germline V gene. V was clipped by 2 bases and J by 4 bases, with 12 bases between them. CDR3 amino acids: CASSLSGSTYNEQFF. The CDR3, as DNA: TGTGCCAGCAGCTTATCGGGGTCGACTTACAATGAGCAGTTCTTC.

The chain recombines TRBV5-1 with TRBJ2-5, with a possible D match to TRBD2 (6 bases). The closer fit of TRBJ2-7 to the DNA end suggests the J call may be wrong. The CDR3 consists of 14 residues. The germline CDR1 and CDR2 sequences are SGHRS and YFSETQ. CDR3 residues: CASRVGLPPYEQYF. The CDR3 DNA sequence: TGCGCCAGCAGAGTGGGACTTCCACCCTACGAGCAGTACTTC.

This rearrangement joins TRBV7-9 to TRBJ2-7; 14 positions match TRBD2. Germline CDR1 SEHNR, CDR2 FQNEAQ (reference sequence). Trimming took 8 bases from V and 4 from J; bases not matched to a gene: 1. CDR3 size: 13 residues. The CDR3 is CASGLAGGYEQYF. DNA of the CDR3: TGTGCCAGCGGACTAGCGGGGGGTTACGAGCAGTACTTC. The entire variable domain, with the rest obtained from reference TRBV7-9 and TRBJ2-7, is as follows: DTGVSQNPRHKITKRGQNVTFRCDPISEHNRLYWYRQTLGQGPEFLTYFQNEAQLEKSRLLSDRFSAERPKGSFSTLEIQRTEQGDSAMYLCASGLAGGYEQYFGPGTRLTVT.

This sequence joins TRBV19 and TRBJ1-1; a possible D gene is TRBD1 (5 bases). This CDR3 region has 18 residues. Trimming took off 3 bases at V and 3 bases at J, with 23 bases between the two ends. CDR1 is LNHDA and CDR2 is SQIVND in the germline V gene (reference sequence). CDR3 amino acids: CASSISVRDGGLDTEAFF. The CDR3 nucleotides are TGTGCCAGTAGTATTTCAGTCAGGGACGGAGGGCTCGACACTGAAGCTTTCTTT.

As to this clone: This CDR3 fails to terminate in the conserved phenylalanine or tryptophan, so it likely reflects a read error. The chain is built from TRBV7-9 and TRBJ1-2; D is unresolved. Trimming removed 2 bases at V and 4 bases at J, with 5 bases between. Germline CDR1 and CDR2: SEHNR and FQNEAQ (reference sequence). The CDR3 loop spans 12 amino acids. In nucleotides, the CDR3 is TGTGCCAGCAGCTTAACAGCCTATGGCTACACCCTC. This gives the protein CASSLTAYGYTL.